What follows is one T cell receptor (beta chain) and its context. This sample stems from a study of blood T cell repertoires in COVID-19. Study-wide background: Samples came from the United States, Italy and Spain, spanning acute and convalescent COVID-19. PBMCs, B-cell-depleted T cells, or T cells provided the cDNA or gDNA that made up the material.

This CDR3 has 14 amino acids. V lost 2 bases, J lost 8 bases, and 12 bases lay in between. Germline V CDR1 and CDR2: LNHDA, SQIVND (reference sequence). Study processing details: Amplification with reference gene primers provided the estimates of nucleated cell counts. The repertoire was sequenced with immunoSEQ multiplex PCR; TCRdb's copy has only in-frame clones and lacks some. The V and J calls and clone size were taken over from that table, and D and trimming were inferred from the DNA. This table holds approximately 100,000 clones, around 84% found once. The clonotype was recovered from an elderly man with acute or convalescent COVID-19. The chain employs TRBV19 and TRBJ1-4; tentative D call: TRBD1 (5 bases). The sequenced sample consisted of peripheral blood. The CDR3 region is CASSIRHGGEKLFF. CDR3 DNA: TGTGCCAGTAGTATAAGGCACGGGGGAGAAAAACTGTTTTTT.